This TCR beta chain was captured by sequencing in a study of beta chain features in type 1 diabetes. Overall study: No patient-donor differences in age, gender, total cells or subset yield. Study results and limitations: Patients with Type 1 diabetes showed moderately but significantly shorter TCRB CDR3s in all four CD4+ subsets. Comparison showed that naive, central memory and Treg TCRB repertoires appeared more similar among patients than among healthy donors.

The V gene's germline CDR1 is SGHTA and CDR2 FQGNSA. Deletions cut 5 bases from V and 2 bases from J, with 10 bases between. The length of the CDR3 is 14 residues. This clone was seen more than once but under ten times. Its specificity is not known. Reverse transcribing all isolated RNA meant expressed TCRB transcripts were sequenced. The repertoire was sequenced with immunoSEQ multiplex PCR; TCRdb's copy has only in-frame clones and lacks some. The sample lists roughly 300,000 clones, 12% to 15% seen once, with about 6.6% in the top ten. V and J are TRBV7-2 and TRBJ2-4; D is ambiguous. Sequences were obtained from central memory CD4+ T cells from blood. This receptor was identified in a man aged 25 to 40 in good health. The CDR3: CASSLELSKNIQYF. DNA of the CDR3: TGTGCCAGCAGCCTAGAGCTGTCCAAAAACATTCAGTACTTC.